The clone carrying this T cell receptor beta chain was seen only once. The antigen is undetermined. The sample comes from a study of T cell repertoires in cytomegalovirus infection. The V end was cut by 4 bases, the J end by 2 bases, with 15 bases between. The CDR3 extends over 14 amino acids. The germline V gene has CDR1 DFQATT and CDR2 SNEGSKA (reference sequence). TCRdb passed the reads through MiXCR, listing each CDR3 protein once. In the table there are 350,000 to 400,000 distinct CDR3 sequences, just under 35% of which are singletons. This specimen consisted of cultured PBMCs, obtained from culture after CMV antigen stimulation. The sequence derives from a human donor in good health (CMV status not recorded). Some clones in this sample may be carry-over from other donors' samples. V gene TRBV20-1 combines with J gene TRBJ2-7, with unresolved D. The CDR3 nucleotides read TGCAGTGCTAAATTTCTCGCCTCCACCTACGAGCAGTACTTC. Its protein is CSAKFLASTYEQYF.